This T cell receptor beta chain was identified during a study of neurological immune-mediated disorders. Study results and limitations: As far as clinical or MRI features were concerned, none was associated with the multiple sclerosis repertoire cluster. One cluster of related CDR3 sequences contained, by phylogenetic grouping, the repertoires of 18 of 34 multiple sclerosis patients and formed a possible signature.

V dropped 3 bases and J dropped 7 bases, with 10 bases sitting between them. This CDR3 contains 13 residues. The germline V gene encodes CDR1 MDHEN and CDR2 SYDVKM. At least ten counts were recorded for this clonotype. As yet, its antigen is unknown. In TCRdb, the 5' RACE reads were re-called with MiXCR into one record per CDR3 protein. The repertoire holds about 120,000 distinct CDR3 sequences, with about 3.2% as singletons. The chain carries TRBV28 and TRBJ1-5; D uncertain. Sequencing used PBMCs. The receptor's source is a woman aged 30 to 39 with multiple sclerosis. The CDR3 DNA is TGTGCCAGCAGTTTCATGAGGGTGCAGCCCCAGCATTTT. Translated, it gives CASSFMRVQPQHF.